The 3 T cell receptor beta chains in this list originate from one sample, sequenced in a study of Ad26.COV2.S vaccination and SARS-CoV-2 variants. The sample's treatment: around 19 received Ad26.COV2.S at low or high dose, single or two shots; about 5 received placebo; per-sample allocation not given. Vaccine and placebo recipients were sampled on day 63 after the first injection. This table comes from immunoSEQ multiplex PCR, and its TCRdb copy is limited to in-frame clones, with some not included. This table has some 520,000 clones, around nine tenths appearing once. This specimen consisted of peripheral blood, obtained in a trial of Ad26.COV2.S vaccine versus placebo. The receptors here all came from a person between 18 and 65 years old who received the Ad26.COV2.S COVID-19 vaccine or a placebo.

In DNA, the CDR3 is TGTGCCACAAAGGGGATGGGGCCCGAAGAGACCCAGTACTTC. Its translation: CATKGMGPEETQYF. The chain recombines TRBV6-4 with TRBJ2-5; possibly TRBD1 for D (5 bases). CDR1 is MRHNA and CDR2 is SNTAGT in the germline V gene. The CDR3 contains 14 residues. V was clipped by 10 bases and J by 3 bases, with 18 bases between them.

The rearrangement links TRBV7-9 to TRBJ1-5, with 7 bases fitting TRBD1. The CDR3 runs 14 residues. Losses at the gene ends were 5 bases for V and 2 bases for J; bases not matched to a gene: 3. Per the germline V gene, CDR1 is SEHNR and CDR2 is FQNEAQ (reference sequence). In DNA form, the CDR3 reads TGTGCCAGCAGCCCCCAGGGGGGCAATCAGCCCCAGCATTTT. As protein: CASSPQGGNQPQHF.

The gene calls are TRBV6-5 and TRBJ2-7; 7 bases align to TRBD1. Germline assignment: CDR1 MNHEY and CDR2 SVGAGI. The CDR3 length is 15 residues. Trimming removed 6 bases from V and 0 bases from J; junction bases left unmatched: 8. This CDR3 reads CASRKLRGSSYEQYF. The CDR3 coding sequence is TGTGCCAGCAGAAAACTCAGGGGGAGCTCCTACGAGCAGTACTTC.